Sequencing of this T cell receptor beta chain was carried out in a study of blood T cell repertoires in COVID-19 (dated by TCRdb to about 2020). About the full investigation: Samples from collaborators originated in the United States, Italy and Spain and spanned both the acute and convalescent phases of COVID-19. Samples came from the ongoing ImmuneRACE study (first 160 participants) plus 1,254 subjects from 6 global collaborators. The material from the prospective study consisted of cDNA or gDNA derived from T cells, B-cell-depleted T cells, or PBMCs. Subjects who had been exposed to COVID-19, were actively infected with it, or had recovered from it provided the deeply sampled blood TCRbeta repertoires that made up the dataset. Where HLA class I and class II types were available, the types were taken from metadata supplied by the sample provider, not from assay-based typing. Sample metadata almost always included a de-identified subject ID, COVID-19 status, age in years and sex. The repertoires were released in a freely available public database intended as a resource for research on the immune response to SARS-CoV-2. The paper's findings and limits, for the study overall: Clinical and demographic metadata were provided uncurated, with the amount varying by source and participant.

Concerning this clone: Its antigen is unknown. No qualities accompany the bases; no much larger clone lies one base away.

The immunoSEQ Assay, a bias-controlled multiplex PCR, was used to amplify TCRbeta CDR3 regions from genomic DNA. Per the source publication's procedure: Nucleated cell counts per sample were estimated from amplification of reference gene primers within the assay. Sequence reads were collapsed and filtered to measure the absolute abundance of every unique TCRbeta CDR3 rearrangement. For each sample, productive Simpson clonality was calculated as the square root of Simpson's diversity index over productive rearrangements. The clones in this table, taken by TCRdb from immuneACCESS, are in-frame only. Not every clone is retained; where verified, under half of the shortfall comes from an unresolved V gene, and the cause of the rest is unknown. The V and J calls and the clone size are those of that table, but D and trimming were determined from the DNA. This sample comprises roughly 270,000 clones, roughly 87% of them detected only once. The ten largest clones capture approximately 8.5% of the sample.

Each collaborating institution followed its own protocols to collect whole blood in K2EDTA tubes. For TCRbeta analysis, collaborators shipped samples as frozen whole blood, isolated PBMCs, or DNA extracted from either of those sample types. The TCR sequence derives from a young man with active or convalescent COVID-19. Source material: peripheral blood.

At the DNA level, the sequence is TGCGCCAGCACCCTCGCGCAGGGGCCCTTTGGCGGGGAGCTGTTTTTT. The resulting protein is CASTLAQGPFGGELFF. The chain employs TRBV5-1 and TRBJ2-2; matching of 6 bases hints at TRBD1 as the D gene. The CDR3 contains 16 residues, cysteine and phenylalanine counted. The sequence is cut down to CDR3 DNA, 48 bases in frame from base 1. V drops 6 bases and J drops 7 bases, leaving 22 bases in between. For CDR1 and CDR2, the germline V gene lists SGHRS and YFSETQ.